Sequencing of this T cell receptor beta chain was carried out in a study of T cell changes during pregnancy in multiple sclerosis. Using immunoSEQ multiplex PCR, the repertoire was profiled, and TCRdb retains in-frame clones only, with some absent. Among approximately 80,000 clones listed, approximately 90% were seen once. CDR1 and CDR2 from the germline V gene are MRHNA and SNTAGT. The CDR3 covers 15 residues. The J segment lost 2 bases and the V segment lost 5 bases, leaving 9 bases of the junction unmatched. Sequenced material: PBMCs, taken in the first trimester of pregnancy. The chain employs TRBV6-4 and TRBJ2-7; the match to TRBD2 covers 7 bases. The TCR comes from a female donor in good health, serving as a control in a pregnancy study. Some clones in this sample may be carry-over from other donors' samples. The CDR3 protein is CASSPMGGGTYEQYF. The CDR3 DNA follows: TGTGCCAGCAGTCCGATGGGGGGAGGGACCTACGAGCAGTACTTC.